This T cell receptor (beta chain) was profiled in a study of T cell changes during pregnancy in multiple sclerosis. Profiling relied on immunoSEQ multiplex PCR, and the TCRdb table lists in-frame clones only, not all of them. In the table there are roughly 29,000 clones, around 94% of which are singletons. Germline V lookup: CDR1 MNHEY, CDR2 SMNVEV (reference sequence). V was shortened by 6 bases and J by 4 bases, with 13 bases between the two germline ends. The CDR3 covers 13 residues. The receptor was derived from a female donor with multiple sclerosis, enrolled in a pregnancy study. The gene calls are TRBV27 and TRBJ2-7; a possible D gene is TRBD1 (6 bases). Source: CD8+ T cells from peripheral blood mononuclear cells, taken before pregnancy. The CDR3 DNA reads as TGTGCCAGCAGCCTGACAGGACTTTACGAGCAGTACTTC. Amino acid sequence: CASSLTGLYEQYF.